The present entry profiles one T cell receptor (beta chain) with its context. Its antigen is unknown. The sample belongs to a study of cytomegalovirus exposure and HLA in healthy donors. Study-wide points: The authors later linked a missense DCLRE1C variant to TCR beta V- and J-gene trimming. There were some V segments, including TRBV6-2 and TRBV6-3, excluded as indistinguishable.

This PCR relied on a set of 60 Vbeta primers and 13 Jbeta primers. Profiling relied on immunoSEQ multiplex PCR, and the TCRdb table lists in-frame clones only, not all of them. The sample includes some 130,000 clones, 75% to 90% of them seen just once. The germline V gene has CDR1 KGHSH and CDR2 LQKENI. The germline V and J ends were trimmed by 2 bases and 1 base, with 11 bases remaining between them. This CDR3 is built from 15 residues. V gene TRBV18 combines with J gene TRBJ2-5; D gene uncertain. The TCR was taken from a man aged 25 to 40 in good health and CMV-seronegative. The sequenced sample consisted of PBMCs. CDR3 in amino acids: CASSPNLRIQETQYF. The CDR3 nucleotides are TGTGCCAGCTCACCAAATCTCAGGATCCAAGAGACCCAGTACTTC.